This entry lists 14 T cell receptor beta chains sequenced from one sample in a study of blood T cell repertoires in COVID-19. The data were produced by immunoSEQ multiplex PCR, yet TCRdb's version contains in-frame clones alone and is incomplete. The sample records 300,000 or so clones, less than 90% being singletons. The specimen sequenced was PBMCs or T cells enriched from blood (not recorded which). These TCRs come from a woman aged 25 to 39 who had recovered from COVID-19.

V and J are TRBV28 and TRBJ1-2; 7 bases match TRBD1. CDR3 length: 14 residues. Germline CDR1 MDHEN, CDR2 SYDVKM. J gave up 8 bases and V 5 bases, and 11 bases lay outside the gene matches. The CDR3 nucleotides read TGTGCCAGCAGTGGGCTAACAGGGGCGGGGGGCTACACCTTC. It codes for CASSGLTGAGGYTF.

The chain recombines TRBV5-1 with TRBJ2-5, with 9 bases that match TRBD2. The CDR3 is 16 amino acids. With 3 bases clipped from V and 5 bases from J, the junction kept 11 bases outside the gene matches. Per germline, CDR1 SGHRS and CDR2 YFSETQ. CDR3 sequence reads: CASSSGGGGASETQYF. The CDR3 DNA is TGCGCCAGCAGCTCGGGAGGCGGGGGGGCCTCGGAGACCCAGTACTTC.

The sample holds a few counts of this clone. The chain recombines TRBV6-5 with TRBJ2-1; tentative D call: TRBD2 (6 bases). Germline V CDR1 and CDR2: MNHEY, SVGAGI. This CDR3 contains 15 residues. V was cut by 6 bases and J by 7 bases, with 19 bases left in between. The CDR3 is CASRGGADPVNEQFF. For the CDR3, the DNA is TGTGCCAGCAGAGGCGGGGCCGACCCAGTTAATGAGCAGTTCTTC.

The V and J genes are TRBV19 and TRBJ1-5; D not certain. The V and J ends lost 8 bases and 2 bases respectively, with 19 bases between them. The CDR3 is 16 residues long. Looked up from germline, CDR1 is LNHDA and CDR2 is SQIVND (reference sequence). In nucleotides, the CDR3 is TGTGCCAGTGGAACTATAGAGGGATGGGGCAATCAGCCCCAGCATTTT. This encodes CASGTIEGWGNQPQHF.

CDR3 sequence reads: CASSRGGGDGNTIYF. The CDR3 region has the DNA TGTGCCAGCAGTCGAGGAGGGGGCGACGGAAACACCATATATTTT. The rearrangement links TRBV28 to TRBJ1-3; 7 nucleotides align to TRBD1. V shed 5 bases, J shed 4 bases, and the junction held 8 bases outside the gene matches. This CDR3 contains 15 residues. Germline lookup yields CDR1 MDHEN and CDR2 SYDVKM.

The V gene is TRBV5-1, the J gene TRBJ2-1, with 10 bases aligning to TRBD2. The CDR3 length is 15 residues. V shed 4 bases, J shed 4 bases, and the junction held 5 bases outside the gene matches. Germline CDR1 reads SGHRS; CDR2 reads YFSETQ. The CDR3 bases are TGCGCCAGCAGCCCGGTAGCGGGGGGTTACAATGAGCAGTTCTTC. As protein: CASSPVAGGYNEQFF.

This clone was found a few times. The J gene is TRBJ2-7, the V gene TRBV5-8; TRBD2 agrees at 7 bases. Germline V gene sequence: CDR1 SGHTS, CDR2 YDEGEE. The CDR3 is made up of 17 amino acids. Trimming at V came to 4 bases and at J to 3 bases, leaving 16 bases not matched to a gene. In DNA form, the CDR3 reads TGTGCCAGCAGCCGGGGGAGGGCATTGGGATCCTTCTACGAGCAGTACTTC. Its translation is CASSRGRALGSFYEQYF. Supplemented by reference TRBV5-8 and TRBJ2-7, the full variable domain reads EAGVTQSPTHLIKTRGQQATLRCSPISGHTSVYWYQQALGLGLQFLLWYDEGEERNRGNFPPRFSGRQFPNYSSELNVNALELEDSALYLCASSRGRALGSFYEQYFGPGTRLTVT.

CDR3 sequence (DNA): TGTGCCAGCACCCACCTCGGTGGGGAGGCCCAGTACTTC. Translated: CASTHLGGEAQYF. The chain links TRBV7-2 to TRBJ2-5; TRBD2 might be the D (6 bases). Germline V gives CDR1 SGHTA, CDR2 FQGNSA. V was clipped by 7 bases and J by 9 bases, with 18 bases between them. CDR3 size: 13 residues.

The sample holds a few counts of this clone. The CDR3 region has the DNA TGCGCCAGCAGCGGCGGGACAGGGGGGTACCAAGAGACCCAGTACTTC. This sequence encodes CASSGGTGGYQETQYF. The chain links TRBV5-1 to TRBJ2-5, with TRBD1 identical over 11 bases. V gave up 4 bases and J gave up 0 bases; unmatched junction bases: 5. The CDR3 covers 16 residues. Germline V gene lookup returns CDR1 SGHRS and CDR2 YFSETQ.

The CDR3 DNA sequence: TGTGCCAGCAGCAAACTCGGGACTAGCCCCCATGAGCAGTTCTTC. Amino acid sequence: CASSKLGTSPHEQFF. The V call is TRBV21-1, the J call TRBJ2-1; TRBD2 is taken as the D call from the table, unchecked against the DNA. TRBV21-1 is a documented pseudogene. The CDR3 sequence is 15 residues long.

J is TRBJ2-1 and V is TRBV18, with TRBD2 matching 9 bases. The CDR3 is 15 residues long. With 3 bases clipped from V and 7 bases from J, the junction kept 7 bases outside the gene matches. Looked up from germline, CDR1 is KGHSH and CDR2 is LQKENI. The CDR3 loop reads CASSPLSGGGNEQFF. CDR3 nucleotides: TGTGCCAGCTCACCCCTTAGCGGGGGAGGAAATGAGCAGTTCTTC.

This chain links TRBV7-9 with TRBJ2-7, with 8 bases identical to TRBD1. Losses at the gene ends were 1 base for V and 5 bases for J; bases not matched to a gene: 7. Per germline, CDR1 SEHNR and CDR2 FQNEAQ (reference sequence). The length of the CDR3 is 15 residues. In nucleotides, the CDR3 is TGTGCCAGCAGCTTAGGTCTGGACAGGGCCCACGAGCAGTACTTC. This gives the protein CASSLGLDRAHEQYF.

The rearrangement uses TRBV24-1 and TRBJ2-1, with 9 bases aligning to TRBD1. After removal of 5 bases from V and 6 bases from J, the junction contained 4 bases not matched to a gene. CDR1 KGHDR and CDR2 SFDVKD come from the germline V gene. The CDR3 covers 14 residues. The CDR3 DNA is TGTGCCACCAGTGGGACAGGGGTCCTCAATGAGCAGTTCTTC. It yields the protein CATSGTGVLNEQFF.

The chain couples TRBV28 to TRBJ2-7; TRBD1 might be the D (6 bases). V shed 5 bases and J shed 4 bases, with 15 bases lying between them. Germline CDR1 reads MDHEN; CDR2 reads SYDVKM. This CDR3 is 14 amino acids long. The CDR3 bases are TGTGCCAGCAGTCCCATCGGACAGATATACGAGCAGTACTTC. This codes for CASSPIGQIYEQYF.